This entry describes one T cell receptor (beta chain). This sample stems from a study of blood T cell repertoires in COVID-19. Authors' methods: For nucleated cells, counts were estimated from reference gene primer amplification. Sequencing was performed with immunoSEQ multiplex PCR; in TCRdb, only in-frame clones are kept and a portion is missing. Clone size and V and J calls were adopted from that table, with D and trimming inferred from the DNA. Of 150,000 to 200,000 clones in the sample, 90% are singletons; the top ten hold about 0.66%. CDR1 and CDR2 (germline): LGHNA, YSLEER. Trimming left V 3 bases short and J 9 bases short, with 18 bases between. The length of the CDR3 is 15 residues.

The TCR sequence derives from a middle-aged man with acute or convalescent COVID-19. The chain combines TRBV4-3 with TRBJ2-1; a weak D match, TRBD2 (5 bases). Sequencing was performed on peripheral blood. The CDR3 region has the DNA TGCGCCAGCAGCCAGAGGGCTCCTCCCGCCCCTGAGCAGTTCTTC. Residues: CASSQRAPPAPEQFF.